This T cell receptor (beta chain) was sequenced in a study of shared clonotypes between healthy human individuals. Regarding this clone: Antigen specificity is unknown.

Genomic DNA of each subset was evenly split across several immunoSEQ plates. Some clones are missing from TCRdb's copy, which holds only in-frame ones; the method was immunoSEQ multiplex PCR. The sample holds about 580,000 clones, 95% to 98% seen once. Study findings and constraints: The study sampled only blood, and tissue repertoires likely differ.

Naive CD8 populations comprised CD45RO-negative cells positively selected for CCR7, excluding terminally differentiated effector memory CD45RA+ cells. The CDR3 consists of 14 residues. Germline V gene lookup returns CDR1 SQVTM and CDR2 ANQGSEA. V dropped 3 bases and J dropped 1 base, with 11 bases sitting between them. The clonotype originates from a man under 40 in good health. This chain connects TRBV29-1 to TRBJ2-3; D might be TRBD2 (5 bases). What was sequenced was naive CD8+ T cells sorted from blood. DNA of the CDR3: TGCAGCGTTGATCGAGGGCTGCGCACAGATACGCAGTATTTT. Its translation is CSVDRGLRTDTQYF.